This record looks at one T cell receptor (beta chain) sequence and its context. Its antigen is as yet unknown. This entry comes from a study of T-cell memory formation after mild COVID-19. Study-level results: Clones that contracted from day 15 to 85 were balanced CD4/CD8, while later expanders leaned CD4+.

TCRdb fed the 5' RACE reads into MiXCR, producing one record per CDR3 protein. Of about 190,000 distinct CDR3 sequences in the sample, around 16% are singletons; the top ten hold 2% to 3%. Sequencing used PBMCs or a T cell subset sorted from them (not recorded which). This clonotype originated in an adult woman who had mild COVID-19 (a few samples of this study predate the infection). Cell type and time point are not known.

CDR3 coding DNA: TGTGCCAGCAGTGGATCCGGGACCGGGCGGGATATTTTCTTT. Encoded protein: CASSGSGTGRDIFF. The V gene is TRBV25-1, the J gene TRBJ1-1, with D possibly being TRBD1 (5 bases). The germline gives CDR1 MGHDK, CDR2 SYGVNS. The ends were cut back, 4 bases at V and 13 bases at J, with 22 bases in the middle. The CDR3 consists of 14 residues.